This TCR beta chain was found in a study of T cells in Graves' hyperthyroidism and ophthalmopathy. Study-wide context: The blood sample was taken at first diagnosis, before treatment began.

The source material, RNA transcripts, was used to amplify TCR beta CDR3 regions. TCR CDR3 underwent first-round RT-PCR with the HTBI primer set. TCRdb reprocessed the multiplex PCR reads via MiXCR and lists one record per CDR3 protein. Found here are over 250,000 distinct CDR3 sequences, around 20% of them singletons; the top ten hold around 64%. The table lists this clonotype with many counts. As yet, its antigen is unknown. General study points: Model predictions of ophthalmopathy came a median approximately 6 months before onset. Most clonotypes expanded in the thyroid (above 0.001) were also present in blood. Separation of ophthalmopathy from stable hyperthyroidism was achieved by a 13 V-J model.

The CDR3 consists of 12 residues. Trimming stripped 0 bases from V and 2 bases from J, with 2 bases between. Germline CDR1 is GTSNPN and CDR2 is SVGIG (reference sequence). This TCR derives from a man aged 30 to 45 with Graves' ophthalmopathy. This chain uses TRBV30 with TRBJ1-5; the D is unclear. Material: blood. CDR3 nucleotide sequence: TGTGCCTGGAGTGTTGGCAATCAGCCCCAGCATTTT. Amino acid sequence: CAWSVGNQPQHF.